The source of this TCR beta chain is a study of blood T cell repertoires in COVID-19. About the research overall: Spain, Italy and the United States supplied samples that represented acute and convalescent COVID-19. From T cells, B-cell-depleted T cells, or PBMCs came the material, which was cDNA or gDNA.

J lost 7 bases, V lost 6 bases, and 7 bases had no gene match. Germline V gives CDR1 MNHEY, CDR2 SVGAGI. The CDR3 has 15 amino acids. Original data processing: Reference gene primers were amplified, and this amplification served to estimate nucleated cell counts. The repertoire was sequenced with immunoSEQ multiplex PCR; TCRdb's copy has only in-frame clones and lacks some. That table supplies the V and J calls and clone size; D and trimming were determined from the DNA. The data hold around 100,000 clones, with 88% observed a single time. Sequencing was done on a sample of peripheral blood. This TCR was recovered from a human donor in a cohort sampled during active COVID-19. This chain joins TRBV6-5 and TRBJ1-6; 9 bases agree with TRBD1. CDR3 sequence reads: CASSLQGAVNSPLHF. CDR3 DNA: TGTGCCAGCAGCCTACAGGGGGCGGTGAATTCACCCCTCCACTTT.